These T cell receptor beta chains were read from a single sample in a study of OX40 agonist ivuxolimab in advanced cancers. The protocol was immunoSEQ multiplex PCR, while the TCRdb copy is restricted to in-frame clones and leaves out a portion. The sample yields 50,000 to 60,000 clones, 91% seen once. The sequencing here drew on CD4+ or CD8+ T cells sorted from blood, taken in a trial of the OX40 agonist ivuxolimab. These receptors were obtained from an adult with an advanced solid tumor such as melanoma, head and neck, liver or kidney cancer. Both conserved end residues are part of each CDR3.

V	J	CDR3
TRBV4-1	TRBJ1-1	CASSQELRGVENTEAFF
TRBV28	TRBJ1-1	CASSLRTGKGTNTEAFF
TRBV27	TRBJ2-6	CASSLSGANVLTF
TRBV25-1	TRBJ2-5	CASSDLTRGETQYF
TRBV7-9	TRBJ1-2	CASSLVATDLNSGYTF
TRBV11-2	TRBJ2-2	CASRPPRTTGELFF
TRBV4-1	TRBJ1-2	CASSQDPTGIYYGYTF
TRBV5-1	TRBJ2-7	CASSSGLPYEQYF
TRBV6-5	TRBJ2-7	CASSYLGLPYEQYF
TRBV14	TRBJ2-7	CASSQVGLYEQYF
TRBV15	TRBJ2-1	CATSRDESGMGFEQFF
TRBV25-1	TRBJ2-1	CASSSPGTGSNEQFF
TRBV7-8	TRBJ1-2	CASSLTPTGNYGYTF
TRBV7-9	TRBJ2-1	CASSLGRAGKWGNEQFF
TRBV5-1	TRBJ2-1	CASTILGGEEQFF
TRBV4-3	TRBJ2-1	CASSQERLAGYEQFF
TRBV5-6	TRBJ2-5	CASSWTSGTETQYF
TRBV28	TRBJ2-3	CASSPRGSAGTDTQYF
TRBV9	TRBJ2-5	CASSARLGQETQYF
TRBV7-9	TRBJ1-1	CASNEGGATAEAFF
TRBV28	TRBJ1-5	CASSSGQGWNQPQHF
TRBV9	TRBJ2-7	CASSVEGQGVNEQYF
TRBV7-9	TRBJ2-7	CASSYTGTYYEQYF
TRBV5-6	TRBJ2-1	CASSSETSGAYNEQFF
TRBV6-1	TRBJ1-2	CASSASGTYGYTF
TRBV5-5	TRBJ2-5	CASSLAGGETQYF
TRBV28	TRBJ1-4	CASSLEGTGGYEKLFF
TRBV7-3	TRBJ2-3	CASSLGQGGGDTQYF
TRBV5-5	TRBJ2-7	CASSPWTGPYEQYF
TRBV4-3	TRBJ2-2	CASSHQGGNTGELFF
TRBV11-2	TRBJ1-1	CASSLVGGSPTEAFF
TRBV27	TRBJ1-1	CASSSGWGNTEAFF
TRBV7-8	TRBJ2-7	CASSSGDSAYEQYF
TRBV5-1	TRBJ2-1	CASSLAGGTTLYNEQFF
TRBV13	TRBJ2-7	CASSLDAGSGYEQYF
TRBV4-3	TRBJ2-1	CASSQDPVSGSVDEQFF
TRBV11-2	TRBJ2-7	CASNSFASGRAFDEQYF
TRBV19	TRBJ1-1	CASRQDREAPFF
TRBV27	TRBJ1-5	CASSFYAGSNQPQHF
TRBV7-3	TRBJ2-3	CASSPTSGATDTQYF
TRBV28	TRBJ2-7	CASSPIGSRDRAYEQYF
TRBV29-1	TRBJ2-1	CSVDYGVSYNEQFF
TRBV30	TRBJ2-7	CAWSDEDRTYEQYF
TRBV7-9	TRBJ2-5	CASSLPEQETQYF
TRBV2	TRBJ2-7	CASSVGLPLYYEQYF
TRBV30	TRBJ2-7	CAWTRGDRGLNEQYF
TRBV27	TRBJ2-7	CASSLSAAYEQYF
TRBV5-4	TRBJ2-3	CASSFTTTGLGDTQYF
TRBV11-3	TRBJ1-5	CASSPPDREERDNQPQHF
TRBV7-6	TRBJ2-7	CASSLGDVVEQYF
TRBV28	TRBJ2-4	CASSTPPGPLVVQYF
TRBV27	TRBJ2-1	CASKLGLAPYNEQFF
TRBV4-2	TRBJ2-1	CASSQGPGLGTGNEQFF
TRBV28	TRBJ2-2	CASSLGTGTGELFF
TRBV5-1	TRBJ2-1	CASSEAYEQFF
TRBV4-2	TRBJ1-1	CASSQVVGRGTEAFF
TRBV7-9	TRBJ1-1	CASSVLREPEAFF